The 10 T cell receptor beta chains in this list originate from one sample, sequenced in a study of Ad26.COV2.S vaccination and SARS-CoV-2 variants. Produced via immunoSEQ multiplex PCR; TCRdb's table is partial and in-frame only. The sample yields more than 300,000 clones, about 88% seen once. Treatment reported: some 20 received Ad26.COV2.S at low or high dose, single or two shots; about 5 received placebo; per-sample allocation not given. Sampling occurred on day 63 after the first vaccine or placebo injection. The sequencing here drew on peripheral blood, taken in a trial of Ad26.COV2.S vaccine versus placebo. Receptors originate from a person aged 18 to 59 who received the Ad26.COV2.S COVID-19 vaccine or a placebo.

CDR3 coding DNA: TGTGCCAGCTCCGGGCCTACTAGGGAGCAGTACTTC. Its translation: CASSGPTREQYF. The genes are TRBV18 and TRBJ2-7, with TRBD2 as a possible D gene (5 bases). Germline CDR1 reads KGHSH; CDR2 reads LQKENI. The CDR3 is made up of 12 amino acids. V gave up 6 bases and J gave up 7 bases, with 13 bases separating them.

Only a few counts were recorded for this clone. Within the sample, other DNA sequences also encode this same CDR3. This rearrangement joins TRBV14 to TRBJ1-1; D is unresolved. The CDR3 has 13 residues. V dropped 0 bases and J dropped 1 base, with 3 bases sitting between them. The germline gives CDR1 SGHDN, CDR2 FVKESK. DNA for the CDR3: TGTGCCAGCAGCCAAGATCAGAACACTGAAGCTTTCTTT. Translating gives CASSQDQNTEAFF. The variable domain in full, with the rest retrieved from reference TRBV14 and TRBJ1-1, is EAGVTQFPSHSVIEKGQTVTLRCDPISGHDNLYWYRRVMGKEIKFLLHFVKESKQDESGMPNNRFLAERTGGTYSTLKVQPAELEDSGVYFCASSQDQNTEAFFGQGTRLTVV.

The chain has TRBV5-5 and TRBJ1-5, with a tentative D call TRBD1 (6 bases). The CDR3 has 13 residues. V gave up 4 bases and J gave up 3 bases, with 8 bases separating them. The germline V gene has CDR1 SGHKS and CDR2 YYEKEE (reference sequence). The CDR3 DNA reads TGTGCCAGCAGCCGGGACAACAATCAGCCCCAGCATTTT. Translation: CASSRDNNQPQHF.

V and J are TRBV28 and TRBJ2-7, with D unclear. CDR3 length equals 15 residues. From germline, CDR1 is MDHEN and CDR2 SYDVKM. Between the trimmed V and J ends, which lost 7 bases and 5 bases, there was a span of 21 bases. CDR3: CASNPTGSQLHEQYF. The CDR3 coding sequence is TGTGCCAGCAACCCGACCGGGTCACAACTCCACGAGCAGTACTTC. Full variable domain (missing parts from reference TRBV28 and TRBJ2-7): DVKVTQSSRYLVKRTGEKVFLECVQDMDHENMFWYRQDPGLGLRLIYFSYDVKMKEKGDIPEGYSVSREKKERFSLILESASTNQTSMYLCASNPTGSQLHEQYFGPGTRLTVT.

In its sample, this clone was seen once. The chain links TRBV27 to TRBJ1-6, with no clear D. The CDR3 runs 14 residues. Trimming took off 6 bases at V and 10 bases at J, with 16 bases between the two ends. Germline loops: CDR1 MNHEY, CDR2 SMNVEV (reference sequence). CDR3: CASRSREGRSPLHF. The CDR3 DNA follows: TGTGCCAGCAGATCCCGGGAGGGTCGATCACCCCTCCACTTT.

This chain uses TRBV30 with TRBJ2-1; TRBD2 aligns across 12 bases. Germline V gene data show CDR1 as GTSNPN and CDR2 as SVGIG (reference sequence). The CDR3 consists of 14 residues. The V gene end was trimmed by 1 base and the J gene end by 6 bases; junction bases not matched to a gene: 1. The CDR3 protein is CAWSASGGGNEQFF. The CDR3 coding sequence is TGTGCCTGGAGTGCTAGCGGGGGGGGCAATGAGCAGTTCTTC. The whole variable domain, remainder taken from reference TRBV30 and TRBJ2-1, is SQTIHQWPATLVQPVGSPLSLECTVEGTSNPNLYWYRQAAGRGLQLLFYSVGIGQISSEVPQNLSASRPQDRQFILSSKKLLLSDSGFYLCAWSASGGGNEQFFGPGTRLTVL.

The chain joins TRBV28 to TRBJ2-7, with 9 bases that match TRBD2. The CDR3 consists of 12 residues. From germline, CDR1 is MDHEN and CDR2 SYDVKM. CDR3 in DNA: TGTGCGATAGCGGGAGCCCCCTACGAGCAGTACTTC. It yields the protein CAIAGAPYEQYF.

The chain couples TRBV6-1 to TRBJ1-2, with D possibly being TRBD1 (5 bases). CDR3 length: 13 residues. Trimming pared 2 bases from V and 4 bases from J, leaving 8 bases between. Germline lookup yields CDR1 MNHNS and CDR2 SASEGT. The CDR3 spells CASSERDRYGYTF. CDR3 nucleotides: TGTGCCAGCAGTGAAAGGGACCGCTATGGCTACACCTTC.

The rearrangement links TRBV5-1 to TRBJ1-1; D possibly corresponds to TRBD1 (5 bases). Germline V gene lookup returns CDR1 SGHRS and CDR2 YFSETQ. The V and J ends lost 4 bases and 1 base respectively, with 11 bases between them. This CDR3 has 14 amino acids. CDR3 loop: CASSRPDRNTEAFF. CDR3 DNA: TGCGCCAGCAGCAGGCCAGACAGGAACACTGAAGCTTTCTTT.

This clone has just a few counts. The rearrangement uses TRBV28 and TRBJ1-1; D gene ambiguous. The CDR3 is made up of 16 amino acids. Germline CDR1 reads MDHEN; CDR2 reads SYDVKM. V dropped 6 bases and J dropped 2 bases, with 19 bases sitting between them. CDR3: CASSLRQTTSNTEAFF. For the CDR3, the DNA is TGTGCCAGCAGCCTCAGGCAAACAACCTCTAACACTGAAGCTTTCTTT.